Presented here are 13 T cell receptor beta chains from one specimen sequenced in a study of blood T cell repertoires in COVID-19. Using immunoSEQ multiplex PCR, the repertoire was profiled, and TCRdb retains in-frame clones only, with some absent. The table lists about 440,000 clones, around 91% of them singletons, with 0.6% to 0.7% in the top ten. What was sequenced was PBMCs or T cells enriched from blood (not recorded which). The receptors were gathered from a man younger than 30 who had recovered from COVID-19.

This chain links TRBV14 with TRBJ1-1; D perhaps matches TRBD1 (5 bases). Germline V gene data show CDR1 as SGHDN and CDR2 as FVKESK. There are 18 residues in the CDR3. Between the trimmed V and J ends, which lost 2 bases and 0 bases, there was a span of 19 bases. CDR3 sequence (DNA): TGTGCCAGCAGCCAACGTTCGGGAGTCGGGGGAATGAACACTGAAGCTTTCTTT. Its translation: CASSQRSGVGGMNTEAFF.

The chain employs TRBV7-3 and TRBJ2-3, with TRBD1 as a possible D gene (5 bases). Trimming stripped 5 bases from V and 6 bases from J, with 18 bases between. CDR3 length: 15 residues. Per the germline V gene, CDR1 is SGHTA and CDR2 is FQGTGA. CDR3 region: CASSRIQGSRDTQYF. DNA for the CDR3: TGTGCCAGCAGCAGAATTCAGGGTAGCCGGGATACGCAGTATTTT.

The CDR3 spells CASSWTGGKLRSPLHF. The CDR3 DNA follows: TGCGCCAGCAGTTGGACAGGGGGGAAATTAAGGTCACCCCTCCACTTT. The rearrangement joins TRBV4-1 to TRBJ1-6, with 10 bases lining up with TRBD1. The ends lost 6 bases at V and 10 bases at J; junction bases unmatched: 12. This CDR3 has 16 residues. Germline loops: CDR1 MGHRA, CDR2 YSYEKL.

The chain joins TRBV7-3 to TRBJ2-6, with TRBD2 matching over 13 bases. Trimming took 5 bases from V and 1 from J; bases not matched to a gene: 5. Per the germline V gene, CDR1 is SGHTA and CDR2 is FQGTGA. The CDR3 runs 18 residues. CDR3 sequence (DNA): TGTGCCAGCAGCATAGGACTAGCGGGAGTTTCTGGGGCCAACGTCCTGACTTTC. Translating gives CASSIGLAGVSGANVLTF.

The rearrangement links TRBV7-6 to TRBJ2-7; 9 nucleotides agree with TRBD1. This CDR3 has 14 amino acids. J was trimmed by 7 bases and V by 2 bases; bases with no gene match: 6. Germline values: CDR1 SGHVS, CDR2 FNYEAQ. The CDR3 DNA is TGTGCCAGCAGCTTAACCGGGACAGGGCCTGAGCAGTACTTC. Its translation: CASSLTGTGPEQYF.

This clone has a single count. The chain employs TRBV11-3 and TRBJ1-1; TRBD1 might be the D (6 bases). The V end was cut by 2 bases, the J end by 1 base, with 11 bases between. CDR1 is SGHNT, CDR2 YENEEA, per germline. The CDR3 loop spans 15 amino acids. CDR3 DNA sequence: TGTGCCAGCAGCTTACAACAGGGTAGGAACACTGAAGCTTTCTTT. It is translated as CASSLQQGRNTEAFF.

This chain uses TRBV11-2 with TRBJ1-1; 7 bases line up with TRBD1. This CDR3 is 13 amino acids long. In germline, CDR1 is SGHAT, CDR2 FQNNGV. V shed 6 bases, J shed 1 base, and the junction held 2 bases outside the gene matches. The CDR3 nucleotides read TGTGCCAGCAGTCGACAGGGGAACACTGAAGCTTTCTTT. As protein: CASSRQGNTEAFF.

The chain uses TRBV6-1 and TRBJ1-6; weak D call: TRBD1 (6 bases). CDR1 and CDR2 (germline): MNHNS, SASEGT. The germline V and J ends were trimmed by 1 base and 7 bases, with 17 bases remaining between them. This CDR3 comprises 17 residues. CDR3 nucleotides: TGTGCCAGCAGTGAAGGGCAGGGGACCTCAAGCAATTCACCCCTCCACTTT. It translates to CASSEGQGTSSNSPLHF.

This clone has only one observation. This rearrangement joins TRBV18 to TRBJ1-2; the match to TRBD1 covers 9 bases. The ends lost 6 bases at V and 6 bases at J; junction bases unmatched: 8. The CDR3 runs 14 residues. Germline CDR1 is KGHSH and CDR2 is LQKENI. DNA of the CDR3: TGTGCCAGCTCTCAAACCGGGACAGGGAATGGCTACACCTTC. Protein: CASSQTGTGNGYTF.

The gene calls are TRBV7-8 and TRBJ2-7, with D possibly matching TRBD2 (6 bases). This CDR3 contains 15 residues. V lost 1 base and J lost 0, with 10 bases in between. Germline assignment: CDR1 SGHVS and CDR2 FQNEAQ. The CDR3, as DNA: TGTGCCAGCAGCTTAGACGGGAGTGCCTCCTACGAGCAGTACTTC. Amino acid sequence: CASSLDGSASYEQYF.

V is TRBV10-3 and J is TRBJ1-5; D is perhaps TRBD1 (5 bases). CDR3 size: 12 residues. Germline V gene lookup returns CDR1 ENHRY and CDR2 SYGVKD. Trimming stripped 6 bases from V and 8 bases from J, with 11 bases between. The CDR3 reads CAISGGEEPQHF. The CDR3 bases are TGTGCCATCAGCGGGGGGGAAGAGCCCCAGCATTTT.

Only one count was recorded for this clone. V usage is TRBV12-5 and J usage is TRBJ1-2; D uncertain. CDR1 LGHNT and CDR2 FRNRAP come from the germline V gene. V was clipped by 1 base and J by 6 bases, with 15 bases between them. This CDR3 region has 15 residues. Here the CDR3 DNA reads TGTGCTAGTGGTTTGGCCTATCCGGGTCCCGATGGCTACACCTTC. This gives the protein CASGLAYPGPDGYTF.

This clone was found once. The chain is built from TRBV7-9 and TRBJ1-1; 8 nucleotides match TRBD1. In germline, CDR1 is SEHNR, CDR2 FQNEAQ (reference sequence). With 3 bases clipped from V and 1 base from J, the junction kept 1 base outside the gene matches. This CDR3 comprises 14 residues. CDR3 in amino acids: CASSLDRANTEAFF. CDR3 DNA: TGTGCCAGCAGCTTGGACAGGGCGAACACTGAAGCTTTCTTT.